This T cell receptor (beta chain) was found in a study of blood T cell repertoires in COVID-19 (TCRdb year 2020). Broadly, across the study: Samples from collaborators originated in the United States, Italy and Spain and spanned both the acute and convalescent phases of COVID-19. The material from the prospective study consisted of cDNA or gDNA derived from T cells, B-cell-depleted T cells, or PBMCs. Subjects who had been exposed to COVID-19, were actively infected with it, or had recovered from it provided the deeply sampled blood TCRbeta repertoires that made up the dataset. The repertoires were released in a freely available public database meant as a resource for research on the immune response to SARS-CoV-2. The samples were drawn from two sources: the first 160 participants of the ongoing ImmuneRACE study, and fewer than 1,500 subjects contributed by 6 global collaborators. A de-identified subject ID, COVID-19 status, age in years and sex were almost always included in the sample metadata. Where HLA class I and class II types were available, the types were taken from metadata supplied by the sample provider, not from assay-based typing. Results and caveats for the whole study, not just this receptor: Clinical and demographic metadata were provided uncurated, with the amount varying by source and participant.

For CDR1 and CDR2, the germline V gene lists SGHRS and YFSETQ. From cysteine to phenylalanine, the CDR3 is 14 amino acids long. Of all the DNA, just the CDR3 is kept, 42 bases in frame from base 1. The junction shows trimming of 4 bases on V and 0 bases on J, plus 8 bases between the germline ends. TCRbeta CDR3 regions were amplified from genomic DNA using the immunoSEQ Assay, a bias-controlled multiplex PCR. In the original analysis: The number of nucleated cells in each sample was estimated from the amplification of reference gene primers within the assay. Sequence reads were collapsed and filtered to measure the absolute abundance of every unique TCRbeta CDR3 rearrangement. For each sample, productive Simpson clonality was calculated as the square root of Simpson's diversity index across productive rearrangements. The source is immuneACCESS, and TCRdb retained only in-frame sequences with V and J called. Part of the clones is not carried over; for the studies checked, unresolved V genes explain less than half of this, and the remainder is unexplained. For V, J and clone size, that table is used; D and trimming come from the DNA. The sample has more than 110,000 clones on record, about 86% of them singletons. The top ten hold under 4.5% of the sample.

Each collaborating institution followed its own protocols to collect whole blood in K2EDTA tubes. For TCRbeta analysis, collaborators shipped samples as frozen whole blood, isolated PBMCs, or DNA extracted from either of those sample types. Points on this clone: This receptor's antigen is unknown. No base quality information exists; no much larger clone differs at one position.

The receptor was isolated from a woman aged 60 to 75 with acute or convalescent COVID-19. Sequenced sample: peripheral blood. The sequence joins TRBV5-1 to TRBJ1-3; the D gene remains uncertain. The sequenced DNA: TGCGCCAGCAGCGAGGCCCTCTCTGGAAACACCATATATTTT. It specifies CASSEALSGNTIYF.